This T cell receptor (beta chain) was observed in a study of long-term antiretroviral therapy in people with HIV. A v3.0 immunoSEQ assay was performed at survey level. This table comes from immunoSEQ multiplex PCR, and its TCRdb copy is limited to in-frame clones, with some not included. The repertoire holds about 21,000 clones, with roughly 79% as singletons. Each donor had at least one pre-ART and at least two post-ART PBMC samples. As to this clone: Its target is unknown.

Whole-study results and caveats: Every time point showed a repertoire led by clones expanded before ART. HIV repertoires showed narrower CDR3 length ranges than controls. Possibly under older ART regimens, blood was drawn between about 2004 and 2018.

V lost 8 bases to trimming and J lost 4 bases; unmatched junction nucleotides: 6. The CDR3 is 14 residues long. Per germline, CDR1 MRHNA and CDR2 SNTAGT. The chain uses TRBV6-4 and TRBJ2-2; 8 bases are shared with TRBD2. The source of this sequence is a man aged 45-65 years with HIV. The sample consisted of unsorted PBMCs, taken 2.2 years after starting antiretroviral therapy. The CDR3, as DNA: TGTGCCAGCGGCTCCACTAGCGGCACCGGGGAGCTGTTTTTT. This translates into CASGSTSGTGELFF.